This T cell receptor (beta chain) was documented in a study of T cell repertoires in cytomegalovirus infection. This clonotype came up many times. In TCRdb, the reads were re-called with MiXCR into one record per CDR3 protein. The sample has about 330,000 distinct CDR3 sequences; over 7.5% are singletons. The V gene's germline CDR1 is SGHVS and CDR2 FQNEAQ. The CDR3 is 16 amino acids. The junction had 8 bases not matched to a gene; V was cut back by 5 bases and J by 2 bases. The source of this sequence is a human donor in good health (CMV status not recorded). Some clones in this sample may be carry-over from other donors' samples. The chain carries TRBV7-8 and TRBJ1-2; 10 positions agree with TRBD1. Material: PBMCs. The chain's CDR3 is CASSPRRQGANYGYTF. CDR3 sequence (DNA): TGTGCCAGCAGCCCCAGAAGACAGGGGGCGAACTATGGCTACACCTTC.